This TCR beta chain was captured in a study of blood T cell repertoires in COVID-19. On the study more broadly: Acute and convalescent COVID-19 specimens originated in the United States, Italy and Spain.

The V end was cut by 0 bases, the J end by 7 bases, with 10 bases between. This CDR3 is 14 amino acids long. Germline loops: CDR1 LGHNA, CDR2 YNFKEQ. Profiling relied on immunoSEQ multiplex PCR, and the TCRdb table lists in-frame clones only, not all of them. The sample consists of about 310,000 clones, more than 75% of them appearing once. The receptor's source is a man in his fifties with active or convalescent COVID-19. Material: peripheral blood. The V call is TRBV4-2, the J call TRBJ2-4, with D unresolved. CDR3 sequence reads: CASSQDRQENIQYF. The CDR3 DNA is TGTGCCAGCAGCCAAGATCGACAAGAGAACATTCAGTACTTC.